What follows is one TCR beta chain and its context. What it recognizes is unknown. The record originates from a study of siplizumab effects on memory and regulatory T cells. Data came from immunoSEQ multiplex PCR; TCRdb stores just in-frame clones and leaves some out. The sample includes around 97,000 clones, about 95% of them seen just once. Findings of the study overall: Researchers could map only a minor fraction of alloreactive clones to unstimulated subsets. Treatment with siplizumab left mappable alloreactive CD4+ clones averaging about 63% Treg-derived, compared with roughly 26% in controls. Naive T cells were seen as more diverse than memory cells and as major alloresponse contributors.

This CDR3 region has 11 residues. Germline CDR1 and CDR2: MDHEN and SYDVKM. V was cut by 2 bases and J by 10 bases, with 7 bases left in between. Sequences were obtained from non-Treg CD4+ T cells sorted from blood. The receptor was derived from a human donor in good health. The V call is TRBV28, the J call TRBJ2-3, with D unresolved. This CDR3 reads CASSLPPSQYF. The CDR3 coding sequence is TGTGCCAGCAGTTTACCCCCTTCGCAGTATTTT. Filled out from reference TRBV28 and TRBJ2-3, the complete variable domain reads DVKVTQSSRYLVKRTGEKVFLECVQDMDHENMFWYRQDPGLGLRLIYFSYDVKMKEKGDIPEGYSVSREKKERFSLILESASTNQTSMYLCASSLPPSQYFGPGTRLTVL.